This T cell receptor (beta chain) came from a study of graft-versus-host responses after intestinal transplantation. Whole-study context: Recipients had multivisceral, liver-intestinal, or isolated intestinal transplants. Once they had received anti-thymocyte globulin induction, all recipients took tacrolimus and steroids for around 3 years. Overall study results and limits: Allograft clonal ratios (graft-versus-host to host-versus-graft) were high in patients who had graft-donor T cell macrochimerism.

Using immunoSEQ multiplex PCR, the repertoire was profiled, and TCRdb retains in-frame clones only, with some absent. The top ten hold less than 0.25% of the sample, which has roughly 39,000 clones, about 95% seen once. Germline CDR1 reads GTSNPN; CDR2 reads SVGIG (reference sequence). Deletions cut 4 bases from V and 2 bases from J, with 8 bases between. CDR3 length equals 12 residues. To note about this clone: Its antigen is not identified.

The sequencing used unstimulated CD8+ T cells sorted from spleen or lymph node cells, collected before transplant. The chain carries TRBV30 and TRBJ1-1; TRBD1 is a possible D gene (6 bases). This TCR was sampled from a human donor who was the organ donor for an intestinal transplant. The CDR3 sequence is CAWNGGNTEAFF. As DNA, the CDR3 is TGTGCCTGGAACGGGGGCAACACTGAAGCTTTCTTT.